This record looks at one T cell receptor beta chain sequence and its context. Its antigen is not known. The likely explanation is a read error, given a far larger clone one base away. This specimen belongs to a study of shared clonotypes between healthy human individuals. Study-wide background: CD4 naive and CD4 memory each took three plates per donor, while CD8 naive took two and CD8 memory one.

Only in-frame clones appear in the TCRdb table, and some are missing; sequencing was by immunoSEQ multiplex PCR. This table has almost 750,000 clones, around 77% appearing once. Study-wide results and caveats: Having only a few donors restricted how much genetic and exposure-history diversity was captured. Larger estimated richness was generally seen in naive subsets than in memory subsets.

The germline gives CDR1 MGHDK, CDR2 SYGVNS. The CDR3 consists of 16 residues. This receptor was taken from a woman under 40 in good health. Sample: memory CD4+ T cells sorted from blood. Subset meaning: CD45RA-negative fraction. This chain uses TRBV25-1 with TRBJ2-1, with 9 bases identical to TRBD2. The CDR3 DNA follows: TGTGTCAGCAGTGGAACAGCGGGACTAGCTAAAGATGAGCAGTTCTTC. The encoded protein is CVSSGTAGLAKDEQFF.